Detailed here is one T cell receptor beta chain. Germline and junction disagree at one end, which may indicate a read error. The sample comes from a study of tumor and adjacent non-tumor tissue in lung cancer. A modified ARM-PCR protocol with three rounds of nested PCR amplified TCRbeta. TCRdb called the multiplex PCR reads again in MiXCR, with one record for every CDR3 protein. The data show approximately 130,000 distinct CDR3 sequences, around three fifths seen once. The CDR3 contains 17 residues. Germline assignment: CDR1 MGHRA and CDR2 YSYEKL. This sample's RNA came from whole unsorted tissue. The TCR comes from a man aged 25 to 40 with non-small cell lung cancer. The chain links TRBV4-1 to TRBJ2-6, with D hard to call. The sequencing sample was made of lung tumor tissue. The CDR3 nucleotides read TGCGCCAGCAGCCCCAATGGGTCCATCTCCGAGGCCAACGTCTTGACTTTC. Translation: CASSPNGSISEANVLTF.